A single sample gave rise to the 20 T cell receptor beta chains below, sequenced in a study of technical replicates of blood from several donors. Assay: immunoSEQ multiplex PCR; the TCRdb copy retains only in-frame clones and omits some. The sample yields 75,000 to 95,000 clones, about 90% seen once. Sequencing used T cells isolated from PBMCs. These receptors all stem from a human donor in good health.

The V gene is TRBV5-6, the J gene TRBJ2-4; the D is unclear. The CDR3 totals 16 residues. CDR1 and CDR2 (germline): SGHDT, YYEEEE. Trimming removed 4 bases at V and 0 bases at J, with 14 bases between. The CDR3 DNA reads TGTGCCAGCAGCGAAACTGGGCGAATAGCCAAAAACATTCAGTACTTC. Translating it yields CASSETGRIAKNIQYF.

This clone has a single count. J is TRBJ2-1 and V is TRBV6-1; 8 bases agree with TRBD2. Germline trimming cut 7 bases from V and 3 bases from J; bases unmatched to any gene: 8. This CDR3 comprises 15 residues. CDR1 MNHNS and CDR2 SASEGT come from the germline V gene. The CDR3 spells CASIRLAWDYNEQFF. CDR3 nucleotides: TGTGCCAGCATCCGACTAGCGTGGGACTACAATGAGCAGTTCTTC.

This clone was seen only once. The chain employs TRBV28 and TRBJ2-5; D perhaps matches TRBD1 (5 bases). This CDR3 is built from 14 residues. CDR1 and CDR2 from the germline V gene are MDHEN and SYDVKM. The germline V and J ends were trimmed by 4 bases and 5 bases, with 14 bases remaining between them. CDR3 protein: CASSSQGTLETQYF. In DNA, the CDR3 is TGTGCCAGCAGTTCCCAGGGAACCCTGGAGACCCAGTACTTC.

The rearrangement uses TRBV29-1 and TRBJ1-2; 7 bases are a match to TRBD1. Germline CDR1 and CDR2: SQVTM and ANQGSEA. With 2 bases clipped from V and 4 bases from J, the junction kept 4 bases outside the gene matches. The CDR3 has 13 amino acids. For the CDR3, the DNA is TGCAGCGTTGAAAGGGCAGGGGGCTATGGCTACACCTTC. Protein: CSVERAGGYGYTF.

The genes are TRBV7-9 and TRBJ1-1; D may be TRBD1 (5 bases). Looked up from germline, CDR1 is SEHNR and CDR2 is FQNEAQ (reference sequence). Between the trimmed V and J ends, which lost 1 base and 0 bases, there was a span of 12 bases. The CDR3 loop spans 16 amino acids. The CDR3 sequence is CASSLGGPTVNTEAFF. In DNA form, the CDR3 reads TGTGCCAGCAGCTTAGGTGGACCGACAGTGAACACTGAAGCTTTCTTT.

V gene TRBV4-1 combines with J gene TRBJ2-5; 7 bases are shared with TRBD2. CDR3 size: 15 residues. Germline CDR1 is MGHRA and CDR2 is YSYEKL. The V gene end was trimmed by 4 bases and the J gene end by 0 bases; junction bases not matched to a gene: 5. The CDR3 nucleotides read TGCGCCAGCAGCCCCCCCCTAGCGGACCAAGAGACCCAGTACTTC. It codes for CASSPPLADQETQYF.

The chain carries TRBV7-2 and TRBJ1-3, with a possible D match to TRBD1 (5 bases). The germline V and J ends were trimmed by 3 bases and 4 bases, with 10 bases remaining between them. Germline V gives CDR1 SGHTA, CDR2 FQGNSA. This CDR3 region has 14 residues. The CDR3 DNA reads TGTGCCAGCAGCTTCTACAGGTCCGGAAACACCATATATTTT. This sequence encodes CASSFYRSGNTIYF. Based on the CDR3 plus reference TRBV7-2 and TRBJ1-3, the full variable domain is GAGVSQSPSNKVTEKGKDVELRCDPISGHTALYWYRQSLGQGLEFLIYFQGNSAPDKSGLPSDRFSAERTGGSVSTLTIQRTQQEDSAVYLCASSFYRSGNTIYFGEGSWLTVV.

The chain uses TRBV6-6 and TRBJ1-1, with D uncertain. CDR3 size: 13 residues. Deletions cut 6 bases from V and 4 bases from J, with 12 bases between. The germline V gene encodes CDR1 MNHNY and CDR2 SVGAGI (reference sequence). In DNA form, the CDR3 reads TGTGCCAGCAGCCAGTTCTCCGTCACTGAAGCTTTCTTT. Protein product: CASSQFSVTEAFF.

The rearrangement links TRBV28 to TRBJ2-5, with 7 nucleotides matching TRBD2. This CDR3 contains 11 residues. The germline CDR1 and CDR2 sequences are MDHEN and SYDVKM. V dropped 8 bases and J dropped 4; count of bases not matched to a gene: 1. The CDR3 DNA sequence: TGTGCCAGCGGCGGGGGAGAGACCCAGTACTTC. Amino acid sequence: CASGGGETQYF.

The J gene is TRBJ1-4, the V gene TRBV5-4; D unresolved. With 4 bases removed from V and 5 bases from J, the gap between germline ends came to 12 bases. The CDR3 has 14 amino acids. Germline CDR1 reads SGHNT; CDR2 reads YYREEE (reference sequence). As DNA, the CDR3 is TGTGCCAGCAGCCAAGCAGGAATCAATGAAAAACTGTTTTTT. Translated: CASSQAGINEKLFF.

This chain links TRBV28 with TRBJ2-7, with a tentative D call TRBD2 (6 bases). Germline V CDR1 and CDR2: MDHEN, SYDVKM. Trimming took 5 bases from V and 7 from J, leaving 21 bases between them. This CDR3 spans 15 amino acids. The CDR3 region has the DNA TGTGCCAGCAGTCCAGTCGGGACTGGGGTTAGGGAGCAGTACTTC. Protein product: CASSPVGTGVREQYF.

This sequence joins TRBV6-6 and TRBJ1-2; 9 bases match TRBD1. This CDR3 has 14 residues. Unmatched junction bases numbered 8, after V lost 5 bases and J lost 7 bases. CDR1 is MNHNY and CDR2 is SVGAGI in the germline V gene (reference sequence). CDR3 bases: TGTGCCAGCAGTAGGGGACAGGGAGGCAGTGGCTACACCTTC. This gives the protein CASSRGQGGSGYTF.

This chain connects TRBV18 to TRBJ2-7, with D possibly matching TRBD1 (6 bases). The CDR3 is 16 amino acids. Germline V gene lookup returns CDR1 KGHSH and CDR2 LQKENI. V was shortened by 1 base and J by 2 bases, with 15 bases between the two germline ends. The CDR3 DNA is TGTGCCAGCTCACCACTTCCCGGGACAACAACCTACGAGCAGTACTTC. Its translation: CASSPLPGTTTYEQYF.

The chain has TRBV6-1 and TRBJ1-2, with TRBD1 as a possible D gene (5 bases). Per the germline V gene, CDR1 is MNHNS and CDR2 is SASEGT. The CDR3 has 15 amino acids. V lost 4 bases and J 3 bases, leaving 15 bases between the germline ends. CDR3 in amino acids: CASSGSQAGHYGYTF. CDR3 in DNA: TGTGCCAGCAGTGGGTCGCAGGCAGGGCACTATGGCTACACCTTC.

The rearrangement joins TRBV7-9 to TRBJ2-2, with 8 positions matching TRBD1. After removal of 5 bases from V and 1 base from J, the junction contained 6 bases not matched to a gene. Germline V gives CDR1 SEHNR, CDR2 FQNEAQ (reference sequence). The CDR3 totals 16 residues. The chain's CDR3 is CASSVYRGMNTGELFF. As DNA, the CDR3 is TGTGCCAGCAGCGTATACAGGGGGATGAACACCGGGGAGCTGTTTTTT.

J is TRBJ2-1 and V is TRBV5-1; D is possibly TRBD1 (5 bases). CDR1 and CDR2 (germline): SGHRS, YFSETQ. V lost 0 bases to trimming and J lost 4 bases, with 8 bases between them. This CDR3 comprises 14 residues. CDR3 nucleotide sequence: TGCGCCAGCAGCTTGGATCCAGGGTACAATGAGCAGTTCTTC. This sequence encodes CASSLDPGYNEQFF.

The rearrangement links TRBV5-1 to TRBJ1-1, with 9 bases matching TRBD1. Germline CDR1 and CDR2: SGHRS and YFSETQ. V dropped 4 bases and J dropped 1; count of bases not matched to a gene: 11. This CDR3 region has 17 residues. In DNA form, the CDR3 reads TGCGCCAGCAGCCCCACCGGGACAGGGTTCCCGAACACTGAAGCTTTCTTT. This encodes CASSPTGTGFPNTEAFF.

The chain links TRBV2 to TRBJ1-1, with D possibly being TRBD1 (5 bases). Germline values: CDR1 SNHLY, CDR2 FYNNEI. The V end lost 9 bases, the J end lost 4 bases, and 12 bases lay between the germline ends. CDR3 size: 12 residues. The CDR3 spells CARGGSGTEAFF. CDR3 in DNA: TGTGCCAGGGGGGGGTCGGGCACTGAAGCTTTCTTT.

The gene calls are TRBV6-1 and TRBJ1-1; TRBD1 aligns across 7 bases. This CDR3 has 15 amino acids. CDR1 and CDR2 from the germline V gene are MNHNS and SASEGT. J gave up 3 bases and V 4 bases, and 8 bases lay outside the gene matches. As DNA, the CDR3 is TGTGCCAGCAGTGCCCGAGGACAGGCCTACACTGAAGCTTTCTTT. Protein: CASSARGQAYTEAFF.

This CDR3 reads CASSFQINTEAFF. The CDR3, as DNA: TGTGCCAGCAGCTTCCAGATAAACACTGAAGCTTTCTTT. V is TRBV5-4 and J is TRBJ1-1; D gene uncertain. The CDR3 length is 13 residues. Germline CDR1 and CDR2: SGHNT and YYREEE (reference sequence). Deletions cut 2 bases from V and 2 bases from J, with 7 bases between.